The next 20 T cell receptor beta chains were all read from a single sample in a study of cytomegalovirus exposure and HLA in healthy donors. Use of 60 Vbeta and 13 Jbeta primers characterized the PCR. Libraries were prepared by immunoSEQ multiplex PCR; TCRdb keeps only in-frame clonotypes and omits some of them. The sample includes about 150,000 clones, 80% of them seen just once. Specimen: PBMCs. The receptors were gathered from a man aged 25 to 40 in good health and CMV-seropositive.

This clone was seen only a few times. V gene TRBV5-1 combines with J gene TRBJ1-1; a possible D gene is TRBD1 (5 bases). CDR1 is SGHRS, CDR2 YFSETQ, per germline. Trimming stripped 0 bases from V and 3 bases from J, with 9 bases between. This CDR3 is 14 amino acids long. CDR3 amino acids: CASSLEGVDTEAFF. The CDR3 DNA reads TGCGCCAGCAGCTTGGAAGGGGTGGACACTGAAGCTTTCTTT.

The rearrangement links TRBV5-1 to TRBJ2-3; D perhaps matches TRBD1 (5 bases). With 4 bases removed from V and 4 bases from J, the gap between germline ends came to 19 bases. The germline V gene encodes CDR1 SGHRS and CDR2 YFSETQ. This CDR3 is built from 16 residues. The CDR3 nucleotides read TGCGCCAGCAGCCCCGGTGGGGCAGGGATGGCAGATACGCAGTATTTT. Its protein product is CASSPGGAGMADTQYF.

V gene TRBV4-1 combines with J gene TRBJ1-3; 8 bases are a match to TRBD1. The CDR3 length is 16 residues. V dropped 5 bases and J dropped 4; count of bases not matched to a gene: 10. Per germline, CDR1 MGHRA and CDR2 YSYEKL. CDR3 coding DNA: TGCGCCAGCAGCTCCCCATACCGGGACAGGGGAAACACCATATATTTT. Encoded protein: CASSSPYRDRGNTIYF.

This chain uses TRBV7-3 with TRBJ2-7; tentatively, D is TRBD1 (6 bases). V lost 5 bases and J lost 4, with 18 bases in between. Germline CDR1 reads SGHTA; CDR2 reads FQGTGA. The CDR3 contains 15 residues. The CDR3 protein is CASSPRGGTAYEQYF. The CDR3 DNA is TGTGCCAGCAGCCCTAGAGGGGGTACAGCTTACGAGCAGTACTTC.

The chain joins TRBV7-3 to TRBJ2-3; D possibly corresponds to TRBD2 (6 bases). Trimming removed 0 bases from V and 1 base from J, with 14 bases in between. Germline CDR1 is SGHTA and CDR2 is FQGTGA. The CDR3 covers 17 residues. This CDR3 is CASSLTWGEVGTDTQYF. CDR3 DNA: TGTGCCAGCAGCTTAACGTGGGGGGAAGTGGGCACAGATACGCAGTATTTT. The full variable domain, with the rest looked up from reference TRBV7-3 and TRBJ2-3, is GAGVSQTPSNKVTEKGKYVELRCDPISGHTALYWYRQSLGQGPEFLIYFQGTGAADDSGLPNDRFFAVRPEGSVSTLKIQRTERGDSAVYLCASSLTWGEVGTDTQYFGPGTRLTVL.

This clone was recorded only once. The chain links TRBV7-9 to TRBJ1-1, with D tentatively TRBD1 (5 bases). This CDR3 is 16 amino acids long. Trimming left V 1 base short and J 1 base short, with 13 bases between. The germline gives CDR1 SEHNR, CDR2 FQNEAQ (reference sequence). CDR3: CASSLERGRENTEAFF. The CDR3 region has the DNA TGTGCCAGCAGCTTAGAAAGGGGCAGGGAGAACACTGAAGCTTTCTTT. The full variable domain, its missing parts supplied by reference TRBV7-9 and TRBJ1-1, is DTGVSQNPRHKITKRGQNVTFRCDPISEHNRLYWYRQTLGQGPEFLTYFQNEAQLEKSRLLSDRFSAERPKGSFSTLEIQRTEQGDSAMYLCASSLERGRENTEAFFGQGTRLTVV.

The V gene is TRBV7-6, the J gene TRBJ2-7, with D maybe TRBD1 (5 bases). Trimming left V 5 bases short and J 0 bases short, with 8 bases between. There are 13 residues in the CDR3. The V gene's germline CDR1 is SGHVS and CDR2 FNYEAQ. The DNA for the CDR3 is TGTGCCAGCAGCAAACAGGTCTCCTACGAGCAGTACTTC. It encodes CASSKQVSYEQYF.

CDR3 DNA sequence: TGTGCCAGCAGTGTTTGGCGGAGGGGGGGAACAGATACGCAGTATTTT. Protein sequence: CASSVWRRGGTDTQYF. The V call is TRBV2, the J call TRBJ2-3; D is possibly TRBD2 (7 bases). V was trimmed by 4 bases and J by 3 bases, leaving 17 bases between them. This CDR3 region has 16 residues. From germline, CDR1 is SNHLY and CDR2 FYNNEI.

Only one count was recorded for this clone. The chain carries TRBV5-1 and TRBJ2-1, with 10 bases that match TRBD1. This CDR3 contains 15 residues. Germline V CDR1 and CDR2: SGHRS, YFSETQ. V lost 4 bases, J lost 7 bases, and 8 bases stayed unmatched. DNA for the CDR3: TGCGCCAGCAGCCGTGGGACAGGGGATGATAATGAGCAGTTCTTC. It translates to CASSRGTGDDNEQFF. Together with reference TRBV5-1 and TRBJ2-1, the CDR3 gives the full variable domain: KAGVTQTPRYLIKTRGQQVTLSCSPISGHRSVSWYQQTPGQGLQFLFEYFSETQRNKGNFPGRFSGRQFSNSRSEMNVSTLELGDSALYLCASSRGTGDDNEQFFGPGTRLTVL.

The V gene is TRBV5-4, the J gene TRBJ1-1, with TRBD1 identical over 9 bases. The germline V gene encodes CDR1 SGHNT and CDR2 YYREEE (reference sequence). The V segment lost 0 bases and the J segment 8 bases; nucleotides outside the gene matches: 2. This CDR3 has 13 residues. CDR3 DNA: TGTGCCAGCAGCTTGGGACAGGGGGTGGAAGCTTTCTTT. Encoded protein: CASSLGQGVEAFF.

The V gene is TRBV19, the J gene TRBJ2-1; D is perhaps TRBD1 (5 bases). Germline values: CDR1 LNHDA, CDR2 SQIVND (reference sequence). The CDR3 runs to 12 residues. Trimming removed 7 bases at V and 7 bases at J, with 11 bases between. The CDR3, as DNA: TGTGCCAGTACCTCAAAGGGGAATGAGCAGTTCTTC. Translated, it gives CASTSKGNEQFF.

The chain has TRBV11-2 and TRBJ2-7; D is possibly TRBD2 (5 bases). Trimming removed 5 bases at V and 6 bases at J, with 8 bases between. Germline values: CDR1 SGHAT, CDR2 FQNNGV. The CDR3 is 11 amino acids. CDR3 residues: CASSPRGEQYF. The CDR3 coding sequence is TGTGCCAGCAGCCCCCGGGGCGAGCAGTACTTC.

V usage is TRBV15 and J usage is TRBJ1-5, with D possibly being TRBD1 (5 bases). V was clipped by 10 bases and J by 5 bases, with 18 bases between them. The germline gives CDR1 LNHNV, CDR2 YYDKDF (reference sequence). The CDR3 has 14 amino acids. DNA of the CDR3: TGTGCCATCTCCCCCGGGGGGGAGGATCAGCCCCAGCATTTT. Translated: CAISPGGEDQPQHF.

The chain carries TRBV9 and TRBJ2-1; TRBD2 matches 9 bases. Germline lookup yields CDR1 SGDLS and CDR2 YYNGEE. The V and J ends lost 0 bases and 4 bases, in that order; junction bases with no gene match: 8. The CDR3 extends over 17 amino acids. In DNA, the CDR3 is TGTGCCAGCAGCGTAGCTCCAGCGGGAGGACGTTACAATGAGCAGTTCTTC. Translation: CASSVAPAGGRYNEQFF. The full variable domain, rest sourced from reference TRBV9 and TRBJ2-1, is DSGVTQTPKHLITATGQRVTLRCSPRSGDLSVYWYQQSLDQGLQFLIQYYNGEERAKGNILERFSAQQFPDLHSELNLSSLELGDSALYFCASSVAPAGGRYNEQFFGPGTRLTVL.

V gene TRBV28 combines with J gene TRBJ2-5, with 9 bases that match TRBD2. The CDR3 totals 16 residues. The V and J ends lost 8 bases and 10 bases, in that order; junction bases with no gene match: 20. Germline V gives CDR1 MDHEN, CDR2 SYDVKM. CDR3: CASSGGIAGVFRVQYF. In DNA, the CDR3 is TGTGCCAGCTCAGGGGGAATAGCGGGGGTGTTCCGGGTCCAGTACTTC. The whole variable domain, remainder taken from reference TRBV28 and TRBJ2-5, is DVKVTQSSRYLVKRTGEKVFLECVQDMDHENMFWYRQDPGLGLRLIYFSYDVKMKEKGDIPEGYSVSREKKERFSLILESASTNQTSMYLCASSGGIAGVFRVQYFGPGTRLLVL.

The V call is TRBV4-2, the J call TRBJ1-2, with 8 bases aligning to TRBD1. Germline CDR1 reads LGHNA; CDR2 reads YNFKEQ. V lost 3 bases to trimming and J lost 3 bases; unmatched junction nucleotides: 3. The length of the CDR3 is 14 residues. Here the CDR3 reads CASSHQTGDYGYTF. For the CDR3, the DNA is TGTGCCAGCAGCCACCAGACAGGGGACTATGGCTACACCTTC.

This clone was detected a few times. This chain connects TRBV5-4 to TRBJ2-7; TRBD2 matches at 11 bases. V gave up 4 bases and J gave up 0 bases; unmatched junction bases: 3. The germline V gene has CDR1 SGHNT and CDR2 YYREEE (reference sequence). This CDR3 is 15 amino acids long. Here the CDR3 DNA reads TGTGCCAGCAGCCCGACTAGCGGGAACTCCTACGAGCAGTACTTC. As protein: CASSPTSGNSYEQYF.

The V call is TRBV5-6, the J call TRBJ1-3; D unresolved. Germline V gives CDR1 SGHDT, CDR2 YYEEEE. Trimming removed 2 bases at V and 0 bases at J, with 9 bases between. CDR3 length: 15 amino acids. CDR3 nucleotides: TGTGCCAGCAGCTTAACCCCAGTCTCTGGAAACACCATATATTTT. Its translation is CASSLTPVSGNTIYF.

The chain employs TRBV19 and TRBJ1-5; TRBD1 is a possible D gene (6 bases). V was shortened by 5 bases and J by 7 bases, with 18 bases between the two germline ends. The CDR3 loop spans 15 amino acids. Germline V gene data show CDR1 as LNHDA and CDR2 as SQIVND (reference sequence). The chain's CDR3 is CASSGYGGAGQPQHF. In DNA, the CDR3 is TGTGCCAGTAGTGGATACGGGGGGGCAGGGCAGCCCCAGCATTTT.

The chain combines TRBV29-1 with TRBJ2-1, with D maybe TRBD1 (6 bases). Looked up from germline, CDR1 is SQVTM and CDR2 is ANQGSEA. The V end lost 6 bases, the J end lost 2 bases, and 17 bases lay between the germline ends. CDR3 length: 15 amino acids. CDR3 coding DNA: TGCAGCGTCGCACACAGGGTCTATACCTACAATGAGCAGTTCTTC. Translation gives CSVAHRVYTYNEQFF.